Below, 8 T cell receptor beta chains from the same sample are listed, as sequenced in a study of T-cell reconstitution after alpha-beta-depleted transplantation in children. Unique molecular identifiers were incorporated during preparation of the TCRbeta library. TCRdb used MiXCR to reprocess the PCR reads, holding one entry per CDR3 protein. The sample shows about 600,000 distinct CDR3 sequences, more than 20% of them seen only once. The sample consisted of PBMCs, mostly from graft donor cells, taken 360 days after TCRalphabeta/CD19-depleted stem cell transplant. All receptors come from a boy younger than two who had a stem cell transplant for acute myeloid leukemia, so the T cells may come from the graft donor.

The sample holds a few counts of this clonotype. This CDR3 is CASTVGDRDSYEQYF. CDR3 nucleotides: TGTGCCAGCACCGTAGGGGACAGGGATTCCTACGAGCAGTACTTC. The rearrangement links TRBV12-3 or TRBV12-4 to TRBJ2-7; 9 nucleotides align to TRBD1. The length of the CDR3 is 15 residues. With 7 bases clipped from V and 1 base from J, the junction kept 8 bases outside the gene matches.

This clonotype was detected a few times. The CDR3 here is CSARDLRGVHNEQFF. In DNA form, the CDR3 reads TGCAGTGCTAGAGATCTGCGGGGGGTGCACAATGAGCAGTTCTTC. V gene TRBV20-1 combines with J gene TRBJ2-1, with 8 bases aligning to TRBD2. This CDR3 is built from 15 residues. V lost 0 bases to trimming and J lost 5 bases; unmatched junction nucleotides: 6. Per germline, CDR1 DFQATT and CDR2 SNEGSKA (reference sequence).

V usage is TRBV29-1 and J usage is TRBJ2-1, with 7 bases identical to TRBD2. There are 17 residues in the CDR3. Germline assignment: CDR1 SQVTM and CDR2 ANQGSEA. V gave up 1 base and J gave up 0 bases; unmatched junction bases: 9. The CDR3 DNA reads TGCAGCGTTGAAGTAGAGTCGGGGGGAAGCTCCTACAATGAGCAGTTCTTC. Protein: CSVEVESGGSSYNEQFF.

This clonotype was observed a handful of times. Written as DNA, the CDR3 is TGCGCCAGCAGCGTGACTAGCGGGGGGGCTGACGGGTATTTT. This translates into CASSVTSGGADGYF. This chain uses TRBV5-1 with TRBJ2-3; 14 bases align to TRBD2. The length of the CDR3 is 14 residues. Germline CDR1 is SGHRS and CDR2 is YFSETQ. J lost 14 bases, V lost 4 bases, and 9 bases had no gene match. The entire variable domain, with the rest obtained from reference TRBV5-1 and TRBJ2-3, is as follows: KAGVTQTPRYLIKTRGQQVTLSCSPISGHRSVSWYQQTPGQGLQFLFEYFSETQRNKGNFPGRFSGRQFSNSRSEMNVSTLELGDSALYLCASSVTSGGADGYFGPGTRLTVL.

On this clonotype: The conserved closing phenylalanine or tryptophan is absent in this CDR3, likely reflecting a read error. This sequence joins TRBV30 and TRBJ2-7; no firm D call. V lost 0 bases to trimming and J lost 4 bases, with 4 bases between them. Germline CDR1 is GTSNPN and CDR2 is SVGIG (reference sequence). This CDR3 is 11 amino acids long. The CDR3 bases are TGTGCCTGGAGTGTGGCTTACGAGCAGTACTCC. This translates into CAWSVAYEQYS.

This clonotype showed up many times. This chain joins TRBV19 and TRBJ2-3; D gene ambiguous. Trimming took 3 bases from V and 3 from J, leaving 7 bases between them. CDR3 length equals 13 residues. In germline, CDR1 is LNHDA, CDR2 SQIVND (reference sequence). The CDR3 coding sequence is TGTGCCAGTAGTATTCAGAGGACAGATACGCAGTATTTT. It is translated as CASSIQRTDTQYF.

This clonotype was seen more than once but under ten times. The rearrangement joins TRBV7-9 to TRBJ2-1; 10 nucleotides line up with TRBD2. V lost 1 base, J lost 7 bases, and 7 bases stayed unmatched. Germline lookup yields CDR1 SEHNR and CDR2 FQNEAQ (reference sequence). The CDR3 spans 16 residues. CDR3 in DNA: TGTGCCAGCAGCTTAGTCCTAGCGGGGGCGCGTAATGAGCAGTTCTTC. Encoded protein: CASSLVLAGARNEQFF.

In this sample, this clonotype turned up many times. This chain links TRBV20-1 with TRBJ1-3; D gene uncertain. V lost 0 bases to trimming and J lost 0 bases, with 6 bases between them. This CDR3 has 14 residues. Germline V CDR1 and CDR2: DFQATT, SNEGSKA (reference sequence). The CDR3 sequence: CSARDGSSGNTIYF. In DNA form, the CDR3 reads TGCAGTGCTAGAGATGGGAGCTCTGGAAACACCATATATTTT.